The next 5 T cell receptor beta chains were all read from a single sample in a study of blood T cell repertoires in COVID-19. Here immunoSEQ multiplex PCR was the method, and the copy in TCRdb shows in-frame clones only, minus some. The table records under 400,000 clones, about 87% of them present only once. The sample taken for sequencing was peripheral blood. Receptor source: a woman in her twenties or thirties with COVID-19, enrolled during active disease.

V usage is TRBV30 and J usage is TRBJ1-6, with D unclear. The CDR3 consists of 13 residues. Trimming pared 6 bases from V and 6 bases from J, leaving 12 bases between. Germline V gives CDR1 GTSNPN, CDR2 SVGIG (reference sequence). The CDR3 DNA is TGTGCCTGCCGCAGACAAACTAATTCACCCCTCCACTTT. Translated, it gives CACRRQTNSPLHF.

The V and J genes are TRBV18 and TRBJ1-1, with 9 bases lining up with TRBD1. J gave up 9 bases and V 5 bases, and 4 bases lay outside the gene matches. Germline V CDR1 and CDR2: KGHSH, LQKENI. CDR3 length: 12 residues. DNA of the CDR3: TGTGCCAGCTCAACGGGACAGGGTCAAGCTTTCTTT. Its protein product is CASSTGQGQAFF.

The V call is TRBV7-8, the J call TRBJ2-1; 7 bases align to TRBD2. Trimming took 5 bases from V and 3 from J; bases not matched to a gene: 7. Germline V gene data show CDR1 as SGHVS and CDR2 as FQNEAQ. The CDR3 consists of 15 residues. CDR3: CASSPLAGSYNEQFF. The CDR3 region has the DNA TGTGCCAGCAGCCCCTTAGCGGGCAGCTACAATGAGCAGTTCTTC.

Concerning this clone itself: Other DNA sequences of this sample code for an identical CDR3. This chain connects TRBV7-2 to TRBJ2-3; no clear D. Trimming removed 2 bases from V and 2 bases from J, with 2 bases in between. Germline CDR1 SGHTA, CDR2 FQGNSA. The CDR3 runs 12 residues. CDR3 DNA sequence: TGTGCCAGCAGCTTATACACAGATACGCAGTATTTT. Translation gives CASSLYTDTQYF. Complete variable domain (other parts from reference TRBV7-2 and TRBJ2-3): GAGVSQSPSNKVTEKGKDVELRCDPISGHTALYWYRQSLGQGLEFLIYFQGNSAPDKSGLPSDRFSAERTGGSVSTLTIQRTQQEDSAVYLCASSLYTDTQYFGPGTRLTVL.

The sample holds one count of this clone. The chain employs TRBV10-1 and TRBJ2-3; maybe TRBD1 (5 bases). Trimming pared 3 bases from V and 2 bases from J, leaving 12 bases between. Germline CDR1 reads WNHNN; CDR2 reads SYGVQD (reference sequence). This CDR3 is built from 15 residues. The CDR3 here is CASSEGRTNTDTQYF. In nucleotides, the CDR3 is TGCGCCAGCAGTGAAGGCAGGACAAACACAGATACGCAGTATTTT.